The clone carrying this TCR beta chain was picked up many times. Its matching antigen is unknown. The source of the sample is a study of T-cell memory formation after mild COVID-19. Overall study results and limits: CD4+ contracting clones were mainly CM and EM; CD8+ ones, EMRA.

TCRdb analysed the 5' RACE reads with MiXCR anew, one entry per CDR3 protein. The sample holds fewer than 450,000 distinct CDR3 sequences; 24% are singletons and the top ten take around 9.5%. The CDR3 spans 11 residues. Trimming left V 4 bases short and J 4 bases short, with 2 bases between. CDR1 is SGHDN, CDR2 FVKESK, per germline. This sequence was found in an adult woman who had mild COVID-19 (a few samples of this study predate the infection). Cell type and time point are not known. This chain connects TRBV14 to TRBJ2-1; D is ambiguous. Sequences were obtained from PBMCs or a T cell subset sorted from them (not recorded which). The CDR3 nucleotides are TGTGCCAGCAGCCGGTACAATGAGCAGTTCTTC. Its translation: CASSRYNEQFF.